These 29 T cell receptor beta chains were sequenced from one sample in a study of tumor-infiltrating lymphocytes in primary liver carcinoma. TCR beta cDNA was prepared out of about 530 ng total RNA by means of a constant-region primer. The TCR beta library was amplified through three nested multiplex PCR rounds in a modified ARM-PCR procedure. The opening two PCR rounds, around 11 cycles each, paired TRBV1-TRBV30 forward primers with a C-beta reverse primer. TCRdb itself ran the multiplex PCR reads through MiXCR, one entry per CDR3 protein. The data hold more than 70,000 distinct CDR3 sequences, with 69% observed a single time. The source material, roughly 18-30 mg of unsorted bulk tissue, was used to co-extract RNA and DNA. The specimen was tumor-adjacent normal liver tissue. These receptors all come from a man between 35 and 55 years old with primary liver carcinoma and hepatitis B virus infection.

A word on this clonotype: A much larger clone lies one base from this, so it may be a read error. V usage is TRBV28 and J usage is TRBJ1-1; no clear D. V shed 5 bases and J shed 5 bases, with 9 bases lying between them. CDR3 length: 12 residues. Germline-derived CDR1 and CDR2 are MDHEN and SYDVKM. CDR3 DNA sequence: TGTGCCAGCAGTGTCAGAAGAACTGAAGCTTTCTTT. Its translation is CASSVRRTEAFF. Variable domain in full (rest from reference TRBV28 and TRBJ1-1): DVKVTQSSRYLVKRTGEKVFLECVQDMDHENMFWYRQDPGLGLRLIYFSYDVKMKEKGDIPEGYSVSREKKERFSLILESASTNQTSMYLCASSVRRTEAFFGQGTRLTVV.

This clonotype came up many times. This chain uses TRBV11-2 with TRBJ2-1; D not certain. The CDR3 is 11 residues long. V lost 5 bases, J lost 2 bases, and 1 base lay in between. Germline loops: CDR1 SGHAT, CDR2 FQNNGV. The CDR3, as DNA: TGTGCCAGCAGCCCCTACAATGAGCAGTTCTTC. Residues: CASSPYNEQFF.

This clonotype was counted ten times or more. This chain uses TRBV7-9 with TRBJ2-7, with TRBD2 matching 11 bases. This CDR3 is built from 17 residues. Unmatched junction bases numbered 8, after V lost 1 base and J lost 3 bases. CDR1 is SEHNR, CDR2 FQNEAQ, per germline (reference sequence). For the CDR3, the DNA is TGTGCCAGCAGCTTAGGGTCCGGGACTAGCGGAGGCTACGAGCAGTACTTC. Its translation is CASSLGSGTSGGYEQYF.

In its sample, this clonotype was seen many times. CDR3 sequence: CASSYNSEGDIQYF. CDR3 DNA: TGTGCCAGCAGTTATAACTCGGAGGGCGACATTCAGTACTTC. The chain carries TRBV6-2 or TRBV6-3 and TRBJ2-4; tentative D call: TRBD2 (6 bases). V gave up 3 bases and J gave up 8 bases, with 14 bases separating them. There are 14 residues in the CDR3. Germline-derived CDR1 and CDR2 are MNHEY and SVGEGT.

Note on this clonotype: A much larger clonotype is one base distant, so this may be a read error. This sequence joins TRBV25-1 and TRBJ2-6; D is uncertain. This CDR3 has 13 residues. V gave up 10 bases and J gave up 0 bases, with 7 bases separating them. From germline, CDR1 is MGHDK and CDR2 SYGVNS. In DNA form, the CDR3 reads TGTGCCAATCTGGGCTCTGGGGCCAACGTCCTGACTTTC. Encoded protein: CANLGSGANVLTF. The full variable domain, with the rest looked up from reference TRBV25-1 and TRBJ2-6, is EADIYQTPRYLVIGTGKKITLECSQTMGHDKMYWYQQDPGMELHLIHYSYGVNSTEKGDLSSESTVSRIRTEHFPLTLESARPSHTSQYLCANLGSGANVLTFGAGSRLTVL.

With respect to this clonotype: Germline and junction disagree at one end, which may indicate a read error. The V call is TRBV6-6, the J call TRBJ2-1; D not certain. The CDR3 sequence is 14 residues long. Germline loops: CDR1 MNHNY, CDR2 SVGAGI (reference sequence). This chain's CDR3 is CATLPGVSYNEQSF. Here the CDR3 DNA reads TGTGCCACCCTGCCCGGAGTTAGCTACAATGAACAGTCCTTC.

This clonotype was seen only once. At one boundary the junction diverges from the germline segment, which might be a read error. The V call is TRBV4-2, the J call TRBJ2-7; D is uncertain. The CDR3 spans 14 residues. Germline lookup yields CDR1 LGHNA and CDR2 YNFKEQ. CDR3 nucleotide sequence: TGTGCCTGCAGCCAAGACATAGCAGTCTACGAGCAGTACTTC. This sequence encodes CACSQDIAVYEQYF.

Comment on this clonotype: A much larger clone is a single base away; this may be a read error. The chain combines TRBV5-1 with TRBJ2-5, with D perhaps TRBD1 or TRBD2 (5 bases each). The CDR3 sequence is 13 residues long. The germline CDR1 and CDR2 sequences are SGHRS and YFSETQ. The CDR3 nucleotides are TGCGCCAGCAGCTTTGGACACGGGGAGACCCAGCACTTC. Translation gives CASSFGHGETQHF.

This clonotype has a handful of counts. A much larger clonotype is one base distant, so this may be a read error. V is TRBV7-9 and J is TRBJ2-2; TRBD1 might be the D (5 bases). CDR1 and CDR2 from the germline V gene are SEHNR and FQNEAQ (reference sequence). The V end was cut by 3 bases, the J end by 3 bases, with 17 bases between. The CDR3 runs 17 residues. The CDR3 bases are TGTGCCAGCAGCTTCTGGACACATCGGGCCCACACCGGGGAGCTGTTTTTT. Its protein product is CASSFWTHRAHTGELFF.

The rearrangement uses TRBV29-1 and TRBJ2-5; D gene uncertain. In germline, CDR1 is SQVTM, CDR2 ANQGSEA. CDR3 length: 14 residues. V lost 1 base and J 7 bases, leaving 16 bases between the germline ends. CDR3 region: CSVEGLSGSWTQYF. CDR3 DNA sequence: TGCAGCGTTGAAGGGCTATCCGGAAGTTGGACCCAGTACTTC.

This clonotype has only one observation. Mismatch with germline at one junction end may stem from a read error. V and J are TRBV5-4 and TRBJ2-7; weak D call: TRBD2 (6 bases). CDR3 length equals 13 residues. The germline V gene has CDR1 SGHNT and CDR2 YYREEE (reference sequence). The CDR3 nucleotides are TGTGCCAGCAGCTTTCAAAGGGAGGACGAGCATTACTTC. This sequence encodes CASSFQREDEHYF.

J is TRBJ2-5 and V is TRBV11-2; D gene unclear. Germline CDR1 reads SGHAT; CDR2 reads FQNNGV. V lost 5 bases to trimming and J lost 6 bases, with 19 bases between them. This CDR3 comprises 15 residues. CDR3 nucleotide sequence: TGTGCCAGCAGCATTAGCCCGGTAATTGGGAAGACCCAGTACTTC. Translation gives CASSISPVIGKTQYF.

This rearrangement joins TRBV6-1 to TRBJ2-7, with 9 positions matching TRBD2. The length of the CDR3 is 16 residues. With 11 bases clipped from V and 6 bases from J, the junction kept 20 bases outside the gene matches. Looked up from germline, CDR1 is MNHNS and CDR2 is SASEGT. CDR3: CAGYYGVELAGREQYF. The DNA of the CDR3 is TGTGCCGGCTACTACGGGGTAGAACTAGCGGGCCGCGAGCAGTACTTC.

With respect to this clonotype: A much more abundant neighbour one base away suggests this may be a read error. The chain employs TRBV10-2 and TRBJ1-2; D gene ambiguous. The ends were cut back, 5 bases at V and 3 bases at J, with 10 bases in the middle. The CDR3 spans 13 residues. Germline CDR1 and CDR2: WSHSY and SAAADI. CDR3 protein: CASSLLKDYGYTF. DNA for the CDR3: TGCGCCAGCAGTCTCCTAAAGGACTATGGCTACACCTTC.

With respect to this clonotype: A read error may produce the germline difference seen at one junction end. The chain couples TRBV6-1 to TRBJ2-3, with D possibly being TRBD2 (5 bases). The germline CDR1 and CDR2 sequences are MNHNS and SASEGT. The CDR3 loop spans 12 amino acids. The CDR3 DNA reads TGTACCAGCAGTGAAGAAGAGGGCACGCAGTATTTT. Translating it yields CTSSEEEGTQYF.

The chain links TRBV29-1 to TRBJ2-5; maybe TRBD2 (6 bases). The germline gives CDR1 SQVTM, CDR2 ANQGSEA. The germline V and J ends were trimmed by 3 bases and 9 bases, with 17 bases remaining between them. This CDR3 spans 13 amino acids. The CDR3 DNA reads as TGCAGCGTTGACGAACGGGAGATGGAGGCCCAGTACTTC. Translating it yields CSVDEREMEAQYF.

As concerns this clonotype: Germline and junction disagree at one end, which may indicate a read error. The chain links TRBV6-1 to TRBJ2-5; D gene uncertain. Germline lookup yields CDR1 MNHNS and CDR2 SASEGT. This CDR3 has 13 residues. The CDR3 sequence: CASTEQSQEAQYF. CDR3 in DNA: TGTGCCAGCACGGAGCAGTCCCAAGAGGCCCAGTACTTC.

The sample holds many counts of this clonotype. The chain has TRBV7-9 and TRBJ2-1; D not certain. This CDR3 spans 14 amino acids. Germline V CDR1 and CDR2: SEHNR, FQNEAQ (reference sequence). Trimming pared 1 base from V and 9 bases from J, leaving 13 bases between. The CDR3 bases are TGTGCCAGCAGCTTAGAGGGTGGTCTCGGTGAGCAGTTCTTC. The encoded protein is CASSLEGGLGEQFF.

A note on this clonotype: One end of the junction varies from germline; a read error may be responsible. The V call is TRBV4-3, the J call TRBJ2-7; weak D call: TRBD2 (6 bases). This CDR3 region has 15 residues. Germline V gives CDR1 LGHNA, CDR2 YSLEER. In DNA form, the CDR3 reads TGCGCCAGCAACCAGGAGCTAGCAGGAGGGCACGAGCAGTGCTTC. Its protein is CASNQELAGGHEQCF.

A word on this clonotype: Lacking the conserved final phenylalanine or tryptophan, this CDR3 likely reflects a read error. This sequence joins TRBV11-2 and TRBJ2-1; D not certain. The CDR3 loop spans 14 amino acids. Trimming cost V 3 bases and J 8 bases, with 14 bases left between them. From germline, CDR1 is SGHAT and CDR2 FQNNGV. The CDR3 loop reads CASSFVGVYDEQFL. Written as DNA, the CDR3 is TGTGCCAGCAGCTTCGTTGGGGTTTACGATGAGCAGTTCCTC.

CDR3 protein: CASSQETSGVGRAFF. The CDR3 DNA is TGCGCCAGCAGCCAAGAAACGTCAGGGGTGGGGAGGGCTTTCTTT. The gene calls are TRBV4-3 and TRBJ1-1; maybe TRBD1 (6 bases). The V end lost 0 bases, the J end lost 11 bases, and 19 bases lay between the germline ends. Germline V CDR1 and CDR2: LGHNA, YSLEER. The CDR3 totals 15 residues.

This clonotype has a single count. The CDR3 carries no conserved terminal phenylalanine or tryptophan, so it likely arises from a read error. This chain connects TRBV7-9 to TRBJ2-1; 7 bases are shared with TRBD1. Germline V gene sequence: CDR1 SEHNR, CDR2 FQNEAQ (reference sequence). The CDR3 runs 14 residues. Written as DNA, the CDR3 is TGTGCCAGCAGCGCGAGACAGGGCCACAATGTGCAGTTCCTC. Amino acids: CASSARQGHNVQFL.

About this clonotype itself: Being one base from a much bigger clone, this may be a read error. Given the absence of the conserved phenylalanine or tryptophan at the CDR3 end, a read error is likely. The chain links TRBV4-2 to TRBJ2-3, with D hard to call. The germline V gene encodes CDR1 LGHNA and CDR2 YNFKEQ. CDR3 size: 16 residues. V lost 0 bases to trimming and J lost 2 bases, with 12 bases between them. For the CDR3, the DNA is TGTGCCAGCAGCCAAGATCTTAGCCAGCTCACAGATACGCAGTATTCT. The encoded protein is CASSQDLSQLTDTQYS.

Ten or more counts support this clonotype. This rearrangement joins TRBV28 to TRBJ1-3; a weak D match, TRBD1 (6 bases). The V gene's germline CDR1 is MDHEN and CDR2 SYDVKM. Trimming pared 5 bases from V and 8 bases from J, leaving 7 bases between. The CDR3 extends over 11 amino acids. The DNA of the CDR3 is TGTGCCAGCAGTCAGGGGTACACCATATATTTT. Translating gives CASSQGYTIYF.

There are a few counts of this clonotype. The chain employs TRBV5-6 and TRBJ1-1; 8 positions match TRBD1. Germline values: CDR1 SGHDT, CDR2 YYEEEE. The length of the CDR3 is 13 residues. J lost 10 bases, V lost 5 bases, and 10 bases had no gene match. The CDR3, as DNA: TGTGCCAGCAGTCGAGACAGGGGAATGGGAGCTTTCTTT. Translated, it gives CASSRDRGMGAFF. The full variable domain, completed using reference TRBV5-6 and TRBJ1-1, is DAGVTQSPTHLIKTRGQQVTLRCSPKSGHDTVSWYQQALGQGPQFIFQYYEEEERQRGNFPDRFSGHQFPNYSSELNVNALLLGDSALYLCASSRDRGMGAFFGQGTRLTVV.

This clonotype appeared many times. The rearrangement links TRBV6-2 or TRBV6-3 to TRBJ2-6, with 12 nucleotides matching TRBD1. The junction had 6 bases not matched to a gene; V was cut back by 4 bases and J by 5 bases. The CDR3 has 17 residues. CDR1 is MNHEY and CDR2 is SVGEGT in the germline V gene. The CDR3 here is CASSSGTGGFWANVLTF. The CDR3 DNA follows: TGTGCCAGCAGTTCCGGGACAGGGGGCTTCTGGGCCAACGTCCTGACTTTC.

For the CDR3, the DNA is TGCAGCGTTAAGTGGTCGATGGCAGAAACCCAGTACTTC. This codes for CSVKWSMAETQYF. The chain recombines TRBV29-1 with TRBJ2-5, with D uncertain. The CDR3 contains 13 residues. V dropped 5 bases and J dropped 8 bases, with 18 bases sitting between them. Germline loops: CDR1 SQVTM, CDR2 ANQGSEA.

A few counts support this clonotype. This chain links TRBV19 with TRBJ2-7; 10 bases map to TRBD2. The CDR3 extends over 16 amino acids. Germline-derived CDR1 and CDR2 are LNHDA and SQIVND (reference sequence). V trimming: 7 bases; J trimming: 1 base; junction bases outside the gene matches: 10. As DNA, the CDR3 is TGTGCCAGTAATACTCCCGGACTAGCGGTTTCCTACGAGCAGTACTTC. Translation gives CASNTPGLAVSYEQYF. The variable domain in full, completed from reference TRBV19 and TRBJ2-7, reads DGGITQSPKYLFRKEGQNVTLSCEQNLNHDAMYWYRQDPGQGLRLIYYSQIVNDFQKGDIAEGYSVSREKKESFPLTVTSAQKNPTAFYLCASNTPGLAVSYEQYFGPGTRLTVT.

Worth noting for this clonotype: Without the conserved terminal phenylalanine or tryptophan, this CDR3 likely stems from a read error. The DNA is omitted, as the CDR3 cannot be located on it reliably, and the CDR3 follows TCRdb's listing. This chain connects TRBV10-3 to TRBJ2-7. Germline loops: CDR1 ENHRY, CDR2 SYGVKD. Inclusive of both ends, the CDR3 amounts to 12 amino acids. CDR3 protein: CAISGVGQEQYL.